This TCR beta chain was observed in a study of shared clonotypes between healthy human individuals. Notes on the study in general: Generation probability values for non-shared clonotypes were lower than those for clonotypes shared by all four donors. Across subsets, estimated richness was generally greater for naive than for memory populations.

A remark on this clone: The antigen remains unidentified.

Each PCR replicate from the sorted subsets contained about 180 ng DNA, which is 30,000 or so T cell genomes. Sequenced by immunoSEQ multiplex PCR; TCRdb stores in-frame clones only, minus some. The data show roughly 2.6 million clones, around 90% seen once. The CDR3 is 16 residues long. J lost 4 bases, V lost 5 bases, and 5 bases had no gene match. CDR1 SNHLY and CDR2 FYNNEI come from the germline V gene. Negatively enriched CD4+ T cells were divided by CD45RA into naive and memory. What was sequenced was naive CD4+ T cells sorted from blood. Regarding subset: CD45RA+ positively selected. This clonotype was sampled from a man aged 18-30 years in good health. The genes are TRBV2 and TRBJ2-1, with 13 bases matching TRBD2. The CDR3 DNA is TGTGCCAGCAGTCCACTAGCGGGAGGGCGGTACAATGAGCAGTTCTTC. This translates into CASSPLAGGRYNEQFF.